The present T cell receptor beta chain was sequenced within a study of regulatory T cells in long-lasting Graves disease. Points from the study as a whole: Persistent disease preferred TRBV28, TRBJ1-2 and TRBJ2-5; new disease, TRBV20-1 and TRBJ2-1.

Time point: newly diagnosed GD, antithyroid drugs for less than 3 months. PBMC RNA was the source of the TCR library. HTBI primers from iRepertoire and Arm-PCR of CDR3 regions yielded the TCR beta libraries. Each CDR3 protein is one row after TCRdb ran MiXCR on the multiplex PCR reads. Of approximately 400,000 distinct CDR3 sequences in the sample, roughly 15% were seen once. From germline, CDR1 is MDHEN and CDR2 SYDVKM. The CDR3 loop spans 15 amino acids. The V and J ends lost 3 bases and 0 bases, in that order; junction bases with no gene match: 2. A remark on this clonotype: Its antigen is unidentified.

These data were likewise used in another study, on T cells in Graves' hyperthyroidism and ophthalmopathy. That work states: Every diagnosis used clinical symptoms, serum thyroxine and TRAb, thyroid ultrasound and orbital computed tomography.

The V call is TRBV28, the J call TRBJ1-3; 7 bases agree with TRBD1. The receptor comes from a woman in her 40s with Graves disease. Material: peripheral blood mononuclear cells (PBMCs), obtained at new diagnosis, from a patient treated with antithyroid drugs. DNA for the CDR3: TGTGCCAGCAGTTTGGACAGGAGCTCTGGAAACACCATATATTTT. Translation gives CASSLDRSSGNTIYF.